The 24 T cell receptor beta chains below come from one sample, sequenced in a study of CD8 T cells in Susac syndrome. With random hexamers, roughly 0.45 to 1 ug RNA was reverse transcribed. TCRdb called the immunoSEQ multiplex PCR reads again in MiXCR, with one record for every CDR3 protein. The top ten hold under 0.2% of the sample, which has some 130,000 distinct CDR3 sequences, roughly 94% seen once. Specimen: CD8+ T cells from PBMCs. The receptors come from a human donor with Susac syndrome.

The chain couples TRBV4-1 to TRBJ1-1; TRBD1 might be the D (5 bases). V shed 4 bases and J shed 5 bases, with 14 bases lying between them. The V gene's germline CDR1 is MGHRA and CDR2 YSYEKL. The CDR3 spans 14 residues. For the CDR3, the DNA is TGCGCCAGCAGCCTGACCGGGACCGAGACTGAAGCTTTCTTT. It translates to CASSLTGTETEAFF.

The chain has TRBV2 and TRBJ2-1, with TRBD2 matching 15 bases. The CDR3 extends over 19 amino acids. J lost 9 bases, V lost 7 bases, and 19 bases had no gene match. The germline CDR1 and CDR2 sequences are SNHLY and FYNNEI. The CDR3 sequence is CASIGQLGGLAGGFGEQFF. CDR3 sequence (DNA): TGTGCCAGCATAGGGCAGTTGGGGGGACTAGCGGGAGGTTTCGGTGAGCAGTTCTTC.

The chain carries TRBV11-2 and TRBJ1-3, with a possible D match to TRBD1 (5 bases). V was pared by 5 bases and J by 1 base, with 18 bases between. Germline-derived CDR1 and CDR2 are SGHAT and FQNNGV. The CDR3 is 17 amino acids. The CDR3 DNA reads TGTGCCAGCAGCACTCCTGGGGCAGGGATTTCTGGAAACACCATATATTTT. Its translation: CASSTPGAGISGNTIYF.

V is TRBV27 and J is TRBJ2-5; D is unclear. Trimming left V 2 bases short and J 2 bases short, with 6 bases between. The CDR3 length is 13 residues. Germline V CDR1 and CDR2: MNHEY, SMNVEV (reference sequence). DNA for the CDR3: TGTGCCAGCAGTTTACTCATACAAGAGACCCAGTACTTC. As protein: CASSLLIQETQYF.

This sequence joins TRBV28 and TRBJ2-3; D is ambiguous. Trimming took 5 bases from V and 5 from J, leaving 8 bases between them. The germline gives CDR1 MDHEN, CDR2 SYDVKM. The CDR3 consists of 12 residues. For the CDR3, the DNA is TGTGCCAGCAGTCACTGGGGAGATACGCAGTATTTT. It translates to CASSHWGDTQYF. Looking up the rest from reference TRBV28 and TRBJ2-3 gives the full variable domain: DVKVTQSSRYLVKRTGEKVFLECVQDMDHENMFWYRQDPGLGLRLIYFSYDVKMKEKGDIPEGYSVSREKKERFSLILESASTNQTSMYLCASSHWGDTQYFGPGTRLTVL.

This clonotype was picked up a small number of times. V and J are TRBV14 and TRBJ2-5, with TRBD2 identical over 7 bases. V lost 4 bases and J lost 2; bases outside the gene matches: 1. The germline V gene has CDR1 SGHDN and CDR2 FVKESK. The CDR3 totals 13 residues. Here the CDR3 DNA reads TGTGCCAGCAGCCCCGGGAGGCAAGAGACCCAGTACTTC. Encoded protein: CASSPGRQETQYF.

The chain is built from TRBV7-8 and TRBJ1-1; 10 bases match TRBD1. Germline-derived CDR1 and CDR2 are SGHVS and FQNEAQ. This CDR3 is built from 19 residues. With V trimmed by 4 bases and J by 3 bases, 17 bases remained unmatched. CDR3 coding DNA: TGTGCCAGCAGCTCCCGTCCCGGGACAGGGGTCGATTGGGACACTGAAGCTTTCTTT. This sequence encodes CASSSRPGTGVDWDTEAFF.

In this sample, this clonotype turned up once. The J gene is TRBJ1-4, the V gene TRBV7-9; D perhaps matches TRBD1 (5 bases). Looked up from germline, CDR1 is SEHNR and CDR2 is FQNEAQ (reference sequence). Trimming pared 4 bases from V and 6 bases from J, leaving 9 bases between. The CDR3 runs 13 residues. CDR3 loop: CASSYPGDEKLFF. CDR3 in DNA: TGTGCCAGCAGCTACCCGGGGGATGAAAAACTGTTTTTT.

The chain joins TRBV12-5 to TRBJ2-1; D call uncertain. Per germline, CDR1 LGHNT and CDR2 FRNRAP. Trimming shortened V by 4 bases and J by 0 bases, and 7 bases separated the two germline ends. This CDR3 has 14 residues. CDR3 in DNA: TGTGCTAGTGGTTCCCCGAGCTCCTACAATGAGCAGTTCTTC. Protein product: CASGSPSSYNEQFF.

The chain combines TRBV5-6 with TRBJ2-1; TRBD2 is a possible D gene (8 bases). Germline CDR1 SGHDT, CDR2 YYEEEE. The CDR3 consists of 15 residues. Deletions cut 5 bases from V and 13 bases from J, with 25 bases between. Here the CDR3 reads CASRPGGVAGLIQFF. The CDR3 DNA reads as TGTGCCAGCAGGCCAGGGGGGGTAGCGGGGTTGATCCAGTTCTTC.

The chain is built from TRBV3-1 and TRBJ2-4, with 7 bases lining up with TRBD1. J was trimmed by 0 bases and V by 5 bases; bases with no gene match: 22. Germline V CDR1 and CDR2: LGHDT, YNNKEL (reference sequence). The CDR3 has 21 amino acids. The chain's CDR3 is CASSADRARASPPRAKNIQYF. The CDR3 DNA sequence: TGTGCCAGCAGCGCTGACAGGGCGCGGGCTAGCCCTCCCCGAGCCAAAAACATTCAGTACTTC.

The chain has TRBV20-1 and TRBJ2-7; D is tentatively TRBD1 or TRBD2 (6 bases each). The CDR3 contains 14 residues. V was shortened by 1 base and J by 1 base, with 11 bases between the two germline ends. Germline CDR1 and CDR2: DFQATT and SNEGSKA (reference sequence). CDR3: CSARVPGASYEQYF. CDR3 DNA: TGCAGTGCTAGAGTCCCGGGGGCATCCTACGAGCAGTACTTC.

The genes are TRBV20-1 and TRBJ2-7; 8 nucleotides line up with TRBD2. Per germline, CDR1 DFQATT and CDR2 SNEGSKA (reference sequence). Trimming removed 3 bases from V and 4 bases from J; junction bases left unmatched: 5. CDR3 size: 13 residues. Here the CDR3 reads CSASGRAEYEQYF. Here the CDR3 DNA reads TGCAGTGCTAGCGGGAGGGCCGAGTACGAGCAGTACTTC.

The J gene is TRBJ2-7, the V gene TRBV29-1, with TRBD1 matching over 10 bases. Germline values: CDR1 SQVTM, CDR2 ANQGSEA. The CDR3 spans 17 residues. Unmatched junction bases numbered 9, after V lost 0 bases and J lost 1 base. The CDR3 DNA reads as TGCAGCGTTGAAGATCCTATCCGGGGACAGGGGTCCTACGAGCAGTACTTC. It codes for CSVEDPIRGQGSYEQYF.

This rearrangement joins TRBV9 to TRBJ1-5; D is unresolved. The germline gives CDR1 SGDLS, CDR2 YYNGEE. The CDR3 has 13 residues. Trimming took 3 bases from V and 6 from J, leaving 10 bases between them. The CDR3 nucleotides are TGTGCCAGCAGCGGCCGAAGTGGTCAGCCCCAGCATTTT. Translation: CASSGRSGQPQHF.

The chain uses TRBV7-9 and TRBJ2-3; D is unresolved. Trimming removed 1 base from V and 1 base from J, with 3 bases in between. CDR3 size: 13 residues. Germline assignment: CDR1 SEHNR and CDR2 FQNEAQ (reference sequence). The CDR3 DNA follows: TGTGCCAGCAGCTTAGAGGGCACAGATACGCAGTATTTT. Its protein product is CASSLEGTDTQYF.

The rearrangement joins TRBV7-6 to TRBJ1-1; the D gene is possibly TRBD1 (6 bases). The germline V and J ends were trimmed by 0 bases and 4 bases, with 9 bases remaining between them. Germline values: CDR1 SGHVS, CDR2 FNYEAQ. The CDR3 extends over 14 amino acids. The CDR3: CASSLAGGSTEAFF. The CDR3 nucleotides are TGTGCCAGCAGCTTAGCCGGGGGCAGCACTGAAGCTTTCTTT.

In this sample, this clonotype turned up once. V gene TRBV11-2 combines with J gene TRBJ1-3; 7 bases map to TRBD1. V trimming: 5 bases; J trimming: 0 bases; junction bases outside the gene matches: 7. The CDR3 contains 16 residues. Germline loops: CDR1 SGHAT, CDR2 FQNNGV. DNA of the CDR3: TGTGCCAGCAGCGCCGGGACAGCCCTCTCTGGAAACACCATATATTTT. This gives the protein CASSAGTALSGNTIYF. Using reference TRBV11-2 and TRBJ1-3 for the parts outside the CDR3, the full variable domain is EAGVAQSPRYKIIEKRQSVAFWCNPISGHATLYWYQQILGQGPKLLIQFQNNGVVDDSQLPKDRFSAERLKGVDSTLKIQPAKLEDSAVYLCASSAGTALSGNTIYFGEGSWLTVV.

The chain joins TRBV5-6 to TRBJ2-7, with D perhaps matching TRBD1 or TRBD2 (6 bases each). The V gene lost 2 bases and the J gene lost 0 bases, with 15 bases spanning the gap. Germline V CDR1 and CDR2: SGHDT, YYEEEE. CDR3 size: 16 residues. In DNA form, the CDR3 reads TGTGCCAGCAGCTTCGGGGGCCTTACCCCCTCCTACGAGCAGTACTTC. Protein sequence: CASSFGGLTPSYEQYF.

Written as DNA, the CDR3 is TGCAGTGCTAGACACGTAGGGGACCCCATCTCCCAGTACTTC. The encoded protein is CSARHVGDPISQYF. This chain connects TRBV20-1 to TRBJ2-5, with D perhaps being TRBD1 or TRBD2 (5 bases each). V was cut by 2 bases and J by 9 bases, with 19 bases left in between. CDR1 is DFQATT and CDR2 is SNEGSKA in the germline V gene (reference sequence). The CDR3 loop spans 14 amino acids.

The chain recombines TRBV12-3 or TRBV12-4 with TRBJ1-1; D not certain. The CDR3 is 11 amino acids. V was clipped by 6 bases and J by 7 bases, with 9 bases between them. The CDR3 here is CASRVGIEAFF. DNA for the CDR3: TGTGCCAGCAGGGTCGGTATTGAAGCTTTCTTT.

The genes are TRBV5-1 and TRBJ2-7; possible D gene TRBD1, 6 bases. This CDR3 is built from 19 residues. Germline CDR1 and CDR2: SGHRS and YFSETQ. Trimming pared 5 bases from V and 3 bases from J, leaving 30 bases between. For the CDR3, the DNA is TGCGCCAGCAGATTCCCCCGGGACATAGAGGGGGAAGAGATCTACGAGCAGTACTTC. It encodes CASRFPRDIEGEEIYEQYF.

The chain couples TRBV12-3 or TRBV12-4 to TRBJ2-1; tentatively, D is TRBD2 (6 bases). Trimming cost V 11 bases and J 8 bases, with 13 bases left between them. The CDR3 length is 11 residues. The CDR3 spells CAGGWGDEQFF. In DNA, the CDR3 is TGTGCCGGGGGGTGGGGAGATGAGCAGTTCTTC.

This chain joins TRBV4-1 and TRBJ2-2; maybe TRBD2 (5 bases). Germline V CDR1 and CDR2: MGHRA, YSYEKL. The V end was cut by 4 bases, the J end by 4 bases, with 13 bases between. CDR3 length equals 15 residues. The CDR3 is CASSRAETSTGELFF. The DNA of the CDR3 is TGCGCCAGCAGCCGAGCTGAAACTAGCACCGGGGAGCTGTTTTTT.